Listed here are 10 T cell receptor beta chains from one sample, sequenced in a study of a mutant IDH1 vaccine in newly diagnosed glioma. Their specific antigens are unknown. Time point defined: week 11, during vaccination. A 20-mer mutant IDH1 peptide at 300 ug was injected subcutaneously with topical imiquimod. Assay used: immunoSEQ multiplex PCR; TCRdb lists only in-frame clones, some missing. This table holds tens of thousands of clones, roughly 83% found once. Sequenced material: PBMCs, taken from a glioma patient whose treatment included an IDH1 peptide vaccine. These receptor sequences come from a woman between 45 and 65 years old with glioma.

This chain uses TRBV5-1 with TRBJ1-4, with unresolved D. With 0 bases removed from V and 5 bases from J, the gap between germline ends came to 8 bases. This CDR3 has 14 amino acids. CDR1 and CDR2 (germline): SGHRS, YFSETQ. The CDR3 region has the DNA TGCGCCAGCAGCTTGGCTGTGAACAATGAAAAACTGTTTTTT. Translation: CASSLAVNNEKLFF.

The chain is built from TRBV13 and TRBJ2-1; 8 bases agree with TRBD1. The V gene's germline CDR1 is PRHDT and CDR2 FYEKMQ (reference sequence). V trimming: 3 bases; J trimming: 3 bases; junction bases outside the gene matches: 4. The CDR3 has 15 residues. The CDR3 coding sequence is TGTGCCAGCAGCTTCCTTGGGACAGGCTACAATGAGCAGTTCTTC. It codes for CASSFLGTGYNEQFF.

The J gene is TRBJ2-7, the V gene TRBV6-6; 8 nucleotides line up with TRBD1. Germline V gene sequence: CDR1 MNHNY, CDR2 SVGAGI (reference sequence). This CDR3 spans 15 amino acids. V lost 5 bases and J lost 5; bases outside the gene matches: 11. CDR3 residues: CASSTSQGANHEQYF. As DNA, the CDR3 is TGTGCCAGCAGTACTTCTCAGGGGGCGAACCACGAGCAGTACTTC.

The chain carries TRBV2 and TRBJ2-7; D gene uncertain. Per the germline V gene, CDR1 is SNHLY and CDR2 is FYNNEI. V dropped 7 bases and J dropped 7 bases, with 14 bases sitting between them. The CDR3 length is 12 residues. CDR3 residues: CASTDNGREQYF. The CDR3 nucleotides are TGTGCCAGCACTGATAACGGACGGGAGCAGTACTTC.

The CDR3 sequence is CASSEGSSYNEQFF. As DNA, the CDR3 is TGCGCCAGCAGTGAGGGGAGCTCCTACAATGAGCAGTTCTTC. This chain joins TRBV10-1 and TRBJ2-1; TRBD2 is a possible D gene (5 bases). The V end lost 2 bases, the J end lost 0 bases, and 5 bases lay between the germline ends. The germline gives CDR1 WNHNN, CDR2 SYGVQD (reference sequence). This CDR3 region has 14 residues.

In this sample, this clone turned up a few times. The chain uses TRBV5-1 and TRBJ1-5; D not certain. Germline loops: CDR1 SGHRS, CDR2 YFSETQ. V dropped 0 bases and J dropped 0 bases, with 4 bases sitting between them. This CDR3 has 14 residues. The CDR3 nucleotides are TGCGCCAGCAGCTTGGGGTATAGCAATCAGCCCCAGCATTTT. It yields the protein CASSLGYSNQPQHF.

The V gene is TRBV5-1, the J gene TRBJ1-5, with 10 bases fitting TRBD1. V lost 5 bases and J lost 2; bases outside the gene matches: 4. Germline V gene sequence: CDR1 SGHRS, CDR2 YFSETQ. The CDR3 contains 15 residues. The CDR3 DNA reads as TGCGCCAGCAGGTGGGGGACAGGGGGCAATCAGCCCCAGCATTTT. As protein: CASRWGTGGNQPQHF. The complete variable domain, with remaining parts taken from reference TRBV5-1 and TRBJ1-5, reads KAGVTQTPRYLIKTRGQQVTLSCSPISGHRSVSWYQQTPGQGLQFLFEYFSETQRNKGNFPGRFSGRQFSNSRSEMNVSTLELGDSALYLCASRWGTGGNQPQHFGDGTRLSIL.

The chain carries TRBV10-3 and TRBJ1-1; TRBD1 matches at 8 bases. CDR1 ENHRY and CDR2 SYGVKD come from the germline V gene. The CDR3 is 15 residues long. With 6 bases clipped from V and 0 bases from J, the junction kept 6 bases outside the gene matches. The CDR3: CAIRGQGSMNTEAFF. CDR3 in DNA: TGTGCCATCAGAGGACAGGGCTCCATGAACACTGAAGCTTTCTTT.

CDR3 DNA: TGCGCCAGCAGCCAAGGTGGAGCGGGGGGGCTCTACGAGCAGTACTTC. It is translated as CASSQGGAGGLYEQYF. V is TRBV4-1 and J is TRBJ2-7; 10 nucleotides agree with TRBD2. CDR1 is MGHRA and CDR2 is YSYEKL in the germline V gene. The V gene end was trimmed by 1 base and the J gene end by 3 bases; junction bases not matched to a gene: 6. The CDR3 is 16 amino acids.

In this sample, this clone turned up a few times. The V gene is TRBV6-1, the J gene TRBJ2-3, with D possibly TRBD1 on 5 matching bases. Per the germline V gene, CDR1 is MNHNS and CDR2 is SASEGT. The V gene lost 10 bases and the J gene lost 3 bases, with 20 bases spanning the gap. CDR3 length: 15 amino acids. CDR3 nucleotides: TGTGCCACTAGGGGAAGGGGCCGAGGAACAGATACGCAGTATTTT. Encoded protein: CATRGRGRGTDTQYF.